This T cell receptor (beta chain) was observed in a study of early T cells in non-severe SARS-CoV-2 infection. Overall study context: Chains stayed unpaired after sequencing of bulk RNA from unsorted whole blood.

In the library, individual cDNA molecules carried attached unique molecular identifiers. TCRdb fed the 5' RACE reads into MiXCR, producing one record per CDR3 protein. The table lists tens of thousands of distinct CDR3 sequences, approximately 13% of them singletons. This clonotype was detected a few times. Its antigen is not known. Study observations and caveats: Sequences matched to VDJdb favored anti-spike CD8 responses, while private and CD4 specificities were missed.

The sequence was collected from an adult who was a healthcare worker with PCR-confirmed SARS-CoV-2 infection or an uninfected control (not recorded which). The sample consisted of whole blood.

CDR3 amino acids: CASSIEGYPYEQYF. The CDR3 DNA sequence: TGTGCCAGTAGTATTGAGGGCTACCCTTACGAGCAGTACTTC. This chain links TRBV19 with TRBJ2-7, with TRBD2 as a possible D gene (5 bases). Per germline, CDR1 LNHDA and CDR2 SQIVND (reference sequence). The CDR3 length is 14 residues. Between the trimmed V and J ends, which lost 3 bases and 4 bases, there was a span of 13 bases.